The 18 T cell receptor beta chains below were found in one sample sequenced in a study of T-cell reconstitution after alpha-beta-depleted transplantation in children. Using unique molecular identifiers, the investigators prepared the TCRbeta library. TCRdb independently ran MiXCR on the PCR reads; one entry per CDR3 protein. The sample lists about 410,000 distinct CDR3 sequences, approximately 20% occurring once. The input for sequencing was PBMCs from the stem cell graft donor, taken from the stem cell graft. These receptors came from a human donor who donated a stem cell graft to a child with acute myeloid leukemia.

CDR3 region: CASTFGTGQETQYF. DNA of the CDR3: TGTGCCAGCACCTTCGGGACAGGTCAAGAGACCCAGTACTTC. The rearrangement joins TRBV28 to TRBJ2-5; 8 bases match TRBD1. Germline trimming cut 7 bases from V and 2 bases from J; bases unmatched to any gene: 6. Germline-derived CDR1 and CDR2 are MDHEN and SYDVKM. The CDR3 is made up of 14 amino acids.

The CDR3 here is CASSLKGLAGVFPHEQYF. CDR3 nucleotide sequence: TGCGCCAGCAGCTTGAAGGGACTAGCGGGAGTGTTTCCCCACGAGCAGTACTTC. The chain is built from TRBV5-1 and TRBJ2-7; TRBD2 aligns across 14 bases. Germline assignment: CDR1 SGHRS and CDR2 YFSETQ. The V segment lost 1 base and the J segment 5 bases; nucleotides outside the gene matches: 11. The CDR3 is 18 amino acids.

This clonotype was observed a few times. This chain connects TRBV4-1 to TRBJ2-7, with 12 bases aligning to TRBD2. The CDR3 runs 15 residues. V shed 4 bases, J shed 3 bases, and the junction held 4 bases outside the gene matches. CDR1 and CDR2 from the germline V gene are MGHRA and YSYEKL. The CDR3 is CASSLRTSGIYEQYF. The CDR3 DNA is TGCGCCAGCAGCCTACGGACTAGCGGGATCTACGAGCAGTACTTC.

Only a few counts were recorded for this clonotype. The chain employs TRBV4-1 and TRBJ1-1; 7 bases align to TRBD1. From germline, CDR1 is MGHRA and CDR2 YSYEKL. The CDR3 extends over 14 amino acids. V dropped 9 bases and J dropped 1; count of bases not matched to a gene: 8. CDR3 residues: CASTPGQSNTEAFF. The CDR3 nucleotides read TGCGCCAGTACCCCGGGACAGTCGAACACTGAAGCTTTCTTT.

The chain links TRBV5-1 to TRBJ2-7, with 12 bases lining up with TRBD2. The CDR3 is 17 amino acids. Germline assignment: CDR1 SGHRS and CDR2 YFSETQ. The J segment lost 1 base and the V segment lost 0 bases, leaving 5 bases of the junction unmatched. The CDR3, as DNA: TGCGCCAGCAGCTTGGGGCCTAGCGGGAGGGCTTCCTACGAGCAGTACTTC. Translating gives CASSLGPSGRASYEQYF.

This chain joins TRBV20-1 and TRBJ2-7; D uncertain. V shed 6 bases and J shed 0 bases, with 12 bases lying between them. This CDR3 contains 13 residues. Germline V CDR1 and CDR2: DFQATT, SNEGSKA (reference sequence). CDR3 sequence: CSASGPSSYEQYF. The CDR3 DNA is TGCAGTGCATCGGGCCCAAGCTCCTACGAGCAGTACTTC.

The CDR3 sequence: CASSYRDSESNEQFF. DNA of the CDR3: TGTGCCAGCAGCTACCGGGACTCCGAGAGCAATGAGCAGTTCTTC. The V and J genes are TRBV21-1 and TRBJ2-1; TRBD2, the table's D call, was not compared with the DNA. TRBV21-1 is tagged as a pseudogene. The CDR3 sequence is 15 residues long.

This clonotype was counted ten times or more. This rearrangement joins TRBV20-1 to TRBJ2-5; D could derive from TRBD1 or TRBD2 (5 bases each). The V gene lost 3 bases and the J gene lost 1 base, with 15 bases spanning the gap. Germline V lookup: CDR1 DFQATT, CDR2 SNEGSKA (reference sequence). CDR3 length: 15 residues. CDR3 bases: TGCAGTGCTAGTCCGCGAGGGGTTACCCAAGAGACCCAGTACTTC. It encodes CSASPRGVTQETQYF.

This clonotype was observed a handful of times. The rearrangement joins TRBV20-1 to TRBJ2-5, with 13 nucleotides matching TRBD2. CDR1 and CDR2 (germline): DFQATT, SNEGSKA (reference sequence). This CDR3 contains 16 residues. Unmatched junction bases numbered 13, after V lost 7 bases and J lost 5 bases. CDR3 in DNA: TGCAGTGGAACTCCGGGACTAGCGGGATTCGGGGAGACCCAGTACTTC. This encodes CSGTPGLAGFGETQYF.

The DNA of the CDR3 is TGTGCCAGCAGTTCCGGACAGTTCATCCTCCTCCCGGACCTCCACTTT. Amino acids: CASSSGQFILLPDLHF. The genes are TRBV28 and TRBJ1-6; D might be TRBD1 (6 bases). The CDR3 is 16 residues long. The V and J ends lost 4 bases and 15 bases respectively, with 25 bases between them. Looked up from germline, CDR1 is MDHEN and CDR2 is SYDVKM.

The V gene is TRBV4-2, the J gene TRBJ2-3; D is possibly TRBD2 (6 bases). Germline-derived CDR1 and CDR2 are LGHNA and YNFKEQ. This CDR3 spans 12 amino acids. V shed 5 bases and J shed 6 bases, with 9 bases lying between them. The CDR3 bases are TGTGCCAGCAGCGCGGAGGGGGATACGCAGTATTTT. This translates into CASSAEGDTQYF.

The chain uses TRBV12-3 or TRBV12-4 and TRBJ2-2, with 9 nucleotides matching TRBD1. J gave up 5 bases and V 6 bases, and 16 bases lay outside the gene matches. The CDR3 has 18 amino acids. CDR3: CASSSPGQGGIRTGELFF. The CDR3 nucleotides read TGTGCCAGCAGCTCCCCGGGACAGGGTGGGATTCGAACCGGGGAGCTGTTTTTT.

This clonotype was detected once. The V call is TRBV9, the J call TRBJ2-2; D unclear. The germline V gene has CDR1 SGDLS and CDR2 YYNGEE. This CDR3 contains 13 residues. Between the trimmed V and J ends, which lost 2 bases and 4 bases, there was a span of 6 bases. For the CDR3, the DNA is TGTGCCAGCAGCGTTCTGACCACCGGGGAGCTGTTTTTT. It is translated as CASSVLTTGELFF.

V usage is TRBV10-3 and J usage is TRBJ2-7; D may be TRBD2 (6 bases). Trimming removed 7 bases at V and 4 bases at J, with 14 bases between. CDR3 length: 13 amino acids. The germline V gene has CDR1 ENHRY and CDR2 SYGVKD. CDR3 region: CAITTGVGYEQYF. In DNA form, the CDR3 reads TGTGCCATCACCACGGGGGTAGGGTACGAGCAGTACTTC.

This clonotype has more than one count but fewer than ten. The chain uses TRBV24-1 and TRBJ2-7; D may be TRBD1 (5 bases). Between the trimmed V and J ends, which lost 8 bases and 0 bases, there was a span of 10 bases. The V gene's germline CDR1 is KGHDR and CDR2 SFDVKD. This CDR3 contains 13 residues. This CDR3 reads CATKYDSSYEQYF. The CDR3, as DNA: TGTGCCACCAAGTACGACAGCTCCTACGAGCAGTACTTC.

V and J are TRBV24-1 and TRBJ1-2; D might be TRBD1 (5 bases). The germline V and J ends were trimmed by 5 bases and 3 bases, with 9 bases remaining between them. Germline CDR1 and CDR2: KGHDR and SFDVKD. This CDR3 is built from 13 residues. The CDR3 loop reads CATSGGTDYGYTF. The CDR3, as DNA: TGTGCCACCAGTGGGGGGACGGACTATGGCTACACCTTC.

This clonotype was recorded a few times. The chain combines TRBV5-1 with TRBJ2-1; 9 bases are a match to TRBD2. With V trimmed by 4 bases and J by 7 bases, 9 bases remained unmatched. Germline-derived CDR1 and CDR2 are SGHRS and YFSETQ. The CDR3 is made up of 15 amino acids. The CDR3 nucleotides are TGCGCCAGCAGCCTAACGGGTCTAGCGGGAAATGAGCAGTTCTTC. Amino acids: CASSLTGLAGNEQFF.

The chain recombines TRBV20-1 with TRBJ2-3; 9 bases match TRBD2. After removal of 0 bases from V and 3 bases from J, the junction contained 16 bases not matched to a gene. The germline V gene has CDR1 DFQATT and CDR2 SNEGSKA (reference sequence). The CDR3 sequence is 19 residues long. The CDR3 DNA is TGCAGTGCTAGAGAAAGGTTAGCGGGAGCCAAAATAGGGACAGATACGCAGTATTTT. Its protein is CSARERLAGAKIGTDTQYF.